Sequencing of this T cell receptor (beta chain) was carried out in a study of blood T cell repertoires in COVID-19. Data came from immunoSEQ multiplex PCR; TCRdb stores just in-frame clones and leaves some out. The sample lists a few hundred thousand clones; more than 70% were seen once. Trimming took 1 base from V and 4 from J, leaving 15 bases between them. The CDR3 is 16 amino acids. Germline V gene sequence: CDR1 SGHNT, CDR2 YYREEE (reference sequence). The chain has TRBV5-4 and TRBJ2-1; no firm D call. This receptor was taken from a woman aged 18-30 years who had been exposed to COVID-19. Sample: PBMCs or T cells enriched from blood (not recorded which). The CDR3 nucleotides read TGTGCCAGCAGCTTGTTGCGCAATTCGTTTTACAATGAGCAGTTCTTC. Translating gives CASSLLRNSFYNEQFF.